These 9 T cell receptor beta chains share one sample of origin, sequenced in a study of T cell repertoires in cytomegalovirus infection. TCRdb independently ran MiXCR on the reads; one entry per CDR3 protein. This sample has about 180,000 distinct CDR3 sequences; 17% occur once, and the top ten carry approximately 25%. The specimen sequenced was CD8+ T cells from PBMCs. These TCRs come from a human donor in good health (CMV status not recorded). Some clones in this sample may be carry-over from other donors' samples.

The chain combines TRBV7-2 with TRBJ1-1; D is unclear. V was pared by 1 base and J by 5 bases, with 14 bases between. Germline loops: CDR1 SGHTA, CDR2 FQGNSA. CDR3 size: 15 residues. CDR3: CASSLGALVRTEAFF. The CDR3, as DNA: TGTGCCAGCAGCTTAGGGGCCCTCGTGCGGACTGAAGCTTTCTTT.

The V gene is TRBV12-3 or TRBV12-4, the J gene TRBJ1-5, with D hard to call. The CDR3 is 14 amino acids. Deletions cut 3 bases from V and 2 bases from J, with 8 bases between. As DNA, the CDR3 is TGTGCCAGCAGTTTCGGCTACCGCAATCAGCCCCAGCATTTT. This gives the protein CASSFGYRNQPQHF.

This CDR3 is CAISDGGSRTGELFF. CDR3 DNA sequence: TGTGCCATCAGTGACGGGGGGTCGCGCACCGGGGAGCTGTTTTTT. The chain combines TRBV10-3 with TRBJ2-2; 7 positions agree with TRBD2. CDR3 length equals 15 residues. The V gene end was trimmed by 3 bases and the J gene end by 4 bases; junction bases not matched to a gene: 5. CDR1 and CDR2 from the germline V gene are ENHRY and SYGVKD.

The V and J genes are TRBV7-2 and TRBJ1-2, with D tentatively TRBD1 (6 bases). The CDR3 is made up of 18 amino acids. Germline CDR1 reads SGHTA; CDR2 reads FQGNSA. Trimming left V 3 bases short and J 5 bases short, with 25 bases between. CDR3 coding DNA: TGTGCCAGCAGCTTTTCAGACAGACAGGAGGTTGAGGAATATGGCTACACCTTC. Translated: CASSFSDRQEVEEYGYTF.

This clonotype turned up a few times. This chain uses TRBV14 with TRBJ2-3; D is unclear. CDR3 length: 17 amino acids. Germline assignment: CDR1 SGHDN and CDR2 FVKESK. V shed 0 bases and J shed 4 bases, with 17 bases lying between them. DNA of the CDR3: TGTGCCAGCAGCCAAGAGGGCCTAGTTATTGGCGCAGATACGCAGTATTTT. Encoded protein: CASSQEGLVIGADTQYF.

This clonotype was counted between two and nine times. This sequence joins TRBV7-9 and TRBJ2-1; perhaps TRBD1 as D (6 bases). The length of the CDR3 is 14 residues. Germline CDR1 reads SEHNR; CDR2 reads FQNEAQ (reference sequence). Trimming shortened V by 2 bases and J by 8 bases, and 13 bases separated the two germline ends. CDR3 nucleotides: TGTGCCAGCAGCTTAAGGGCAGGGGTCGATGAGCAGTTCTTC. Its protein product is CASSLRAGVDEQFF.

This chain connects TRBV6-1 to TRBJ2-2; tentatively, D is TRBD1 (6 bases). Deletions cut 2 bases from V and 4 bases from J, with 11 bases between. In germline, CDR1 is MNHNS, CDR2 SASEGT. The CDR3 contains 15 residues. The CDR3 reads CASSEPPRGTGELFF. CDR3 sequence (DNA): TGTGCCAGCAGTGAACCCCCCAGGGGCACCGGGGAGCTGTTTTTT.

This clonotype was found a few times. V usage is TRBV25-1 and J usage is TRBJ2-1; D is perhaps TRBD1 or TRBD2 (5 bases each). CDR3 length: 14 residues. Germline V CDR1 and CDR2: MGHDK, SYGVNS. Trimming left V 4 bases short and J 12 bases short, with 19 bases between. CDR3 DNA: TGTGCCAGCAGTGGCCTGCCGGGACGGCCGGTGCAGTTCTTC. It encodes CASSGLPGRPVQFF.

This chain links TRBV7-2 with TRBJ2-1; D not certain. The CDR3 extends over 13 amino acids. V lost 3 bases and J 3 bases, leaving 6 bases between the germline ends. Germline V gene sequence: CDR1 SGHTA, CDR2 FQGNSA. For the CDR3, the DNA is TGTGCCAGCAGCTTTACTCTCTACAATGAGCAGTTCTTC. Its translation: CASSFTLYNEQFF.